This is a list of T cell receptor beta chains from one sample in a study of IL-17A CD8 T cells in psoriatic arthritis synovium. Assay: immunoSEQ multiplex PCR; the TCRdb copy retains only in-frame clones and omits some. The repertoire holds some 2,200 clones, with approximately 68% as singletons. Source material: memory CD8+ T cells from synovial fluid. These receptors originate from a human donor with psoriatic arthritis. The conserved cysteine and the conserved F or W are not part of the CDR3 here. Each record gives: V gene, clone size, CDR3 protein. For some rows the clone size is stated as once, few or many, or as a class when expanded; others skip it.

v_call: TRBV27; clone_size: -; cdr3_aa: ASSNPTSGIDTQY
v_call: TRBV19; clone_size: -; cdr3_aa: ASSHGSYGYT
v_call: TRBV10-3; clone_size: -; cdr3_aa: AIRGLADNEQF
v_call: TRBV18; clone_size: -; cdr3_aa: ASSHIEMQGAGFIQY
v_call: TRBV11-3; clone_size: -; cdr3_aa: ASSSDGSSYNEQF
v_call: TRBV27; clone_size: -; cdr3_aa: ASGRQGTYNEQF
v_call: TRBV10-1; clone_size: once; cdr3_aa: ASNPSGVETQY
v_call: TRBV6-6; clone_size: -; cdr3_aa: ASSPGSNEETQY
v_call: TRBV15; clone_size: -; cdr3_aa: ATSRGGSDTQY
v_call: TRBV10-2; clone_size: once; cdr3_aa: ASLSGQVTDTQY
v_call: TRBV6-5; clone_size: -; cdr3_aa: ASSYGGGNVAEAF
v_call: TRBV4-3; clone_size: -; cdr3_aa: ASSQGIAGASYNEQF
v_call: TRBV27; clone_size: -; cdr3_aa: ASSSLAGFMYTQY
v_call: TRBV7-8; clone_size: -; cdr3_aa: ASSYSGTDSGNTIY
v_call: TRBV14; clone_size: once; cdr3_aa: ASSQGRLAGANEQF
v_call: TRBV28; clone_size: few; cdr3_aa: ASSLRVEQF
v_call: TRBV6-4; clone_size: -; cdr3_aa: ASSAGQGADTQY
v_call: TRBV11-2; clone_size: -; cdr3_aa: ASSTTPVVDEQY
v_call: TRBV30; clone_size: -; cdr3_aa: ACDEQY
v_call: TRBV19; clone_size: once; cdr3_aa: ASSIPPPQNEQF
v_call: TRBV13; clone_size: -; cdr3_aa: ASSAGTSGDYNEQF
v_call: TRBV27; clone_size: few; cdr3_aa: ASSPNGGSGANVLT
v_call: TRBV5-5; clone_size: -; cdr3_aa: ASSLAPDTQY
v_call: TRBV4-2; clone_size: -; cdr3_aa: ASSRRLRGRDDVGELF
v_call: TRBV4-1; clone_size: -; cdr3_aa: ASSQTHAGALEQF
v_call: TRBV6-5; clone_size: -; cdr3_aa: ASSYSSWGSYNEQF
v_call: TRBV7-9; clone_size: -; cdr3_aa: ASSWGQNDQPQH
v_call: TRBV7-9; clone_size: -; cdr3_aa: ASSLGWRREGNEQF
v_call: TRBV27; clone_size: -; cdr3_aa: ASSGQGAGTEAF
v_call: TRBV11-3; clone_size: -; cdr3_aa: ASSHPPRVYTGELF
v_call: TRBV6-1; clone_size: -; cdr3_aa: ASSEGESGANVLT
v_call: TRBV10-3; clone_size: -; cdr3_aa: AISESREGGNEQF
v_call: TRBV11-2; clone_size: -; cdr3_aa: ASSHLERSSYNEQF
v_call: TRBV11-3; clone_size: once; cdr3_aa: ASSFRPIHGELF
v_call: TRBV6-4; clone_size: -; cdr3_aa: ASSRTSGSGDTQY
v_call: TRBV29-1; clone_size: -; cdr3_aa: SAGKDSGDYNEQF
v_call: TRBV10-1; clone_size: -; cdr3_aa: ASSLLVRAQSRANVLT
v_call: TRBV4-2; clone_size: -; cdr3_aa: ASSQARTGALEQY
v_call: TRBV30; clone_size: -; cdr3_aa: AWKPTGALYGYT
v_call: TRBV6-1; clone_size: -; cdr3_aa: ASSSDYPTNEKLF
v_call: TRBV9; clone_size: -; cdr3_aa: ASSVDAGTYNEQF
v_call: TRBV7-7; clone_size: few; cdr3_aa: ASSLGTGAITDTQY
v_call: TRBV25-1; clone_size: -; cdr3_aa: ASRPAAGELF
v_call: TRBV5-4; clone_size: -; cdr3_aa: ASSQVWDRARGDTEAF
v_call: TRBV27; clone_size: -; cdr3_aa: ASRASDRGRINEQF
v_call: TRBV28; clone_size: -; cdr3_aa: ASRLRAGGTDEQY
v_call: TRBV18; clone_size: few; cdr3_aa: ASSPERTSGISRTYNEQF
v_call: TRBV7-9; clone_size: few; cdr3_aa: ASSRRDRTPYEQY
v_call: TRBV23-1; clone_size: -; cdr3_aa: ASSQTLEGKDKETQY